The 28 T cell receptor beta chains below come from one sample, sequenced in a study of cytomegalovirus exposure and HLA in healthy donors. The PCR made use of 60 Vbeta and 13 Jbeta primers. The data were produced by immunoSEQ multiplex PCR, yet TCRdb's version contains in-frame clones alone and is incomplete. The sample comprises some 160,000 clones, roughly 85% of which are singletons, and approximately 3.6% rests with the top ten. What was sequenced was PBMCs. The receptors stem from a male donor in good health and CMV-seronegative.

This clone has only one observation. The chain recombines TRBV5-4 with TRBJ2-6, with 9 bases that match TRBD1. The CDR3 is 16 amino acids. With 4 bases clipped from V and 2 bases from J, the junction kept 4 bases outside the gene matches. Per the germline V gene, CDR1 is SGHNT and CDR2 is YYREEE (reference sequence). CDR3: CASSGTGRAGANVLTF. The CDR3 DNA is TGTGCCAGCAGCGGGACAGGGCGGGCTGGGGCCAACGTCCTGACTTTC. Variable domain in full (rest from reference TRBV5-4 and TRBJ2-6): ETGVTQSPTHLIKTRGQQVTLRCSSQSGHNTVSWYQQALGQGPQFIFQYYREEENGRGNFPPRFSGLQFPNYSSELNVNALELDDSALYLCASSGTGRAGANVLTFGAGSRLTVL.

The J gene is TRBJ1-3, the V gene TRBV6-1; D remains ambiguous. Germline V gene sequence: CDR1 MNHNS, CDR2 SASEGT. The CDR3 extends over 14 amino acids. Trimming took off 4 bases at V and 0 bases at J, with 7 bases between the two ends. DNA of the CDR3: TGTGCCAGCAGTGTATCGGTCTCTGGAAACACCATATATTTT. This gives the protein CASSVSVSGNTIYF.

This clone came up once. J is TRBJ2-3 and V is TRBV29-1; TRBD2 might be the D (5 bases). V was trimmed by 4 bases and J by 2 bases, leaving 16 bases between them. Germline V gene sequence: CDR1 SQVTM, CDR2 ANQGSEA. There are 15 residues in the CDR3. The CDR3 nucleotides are TGCAGCGTTGTTTCGGGGAAGACCCACACAGATACGCAGTATTTT. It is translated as CSVVSGKTHTDTQYF.

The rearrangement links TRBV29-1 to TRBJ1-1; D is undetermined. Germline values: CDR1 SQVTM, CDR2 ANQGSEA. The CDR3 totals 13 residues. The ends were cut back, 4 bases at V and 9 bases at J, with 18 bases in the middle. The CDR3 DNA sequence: TGCAGCGTTGGGAGAAGTTTGAACACCCAAGCTTTCTTT. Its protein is CSVGRSLNTQAFF.

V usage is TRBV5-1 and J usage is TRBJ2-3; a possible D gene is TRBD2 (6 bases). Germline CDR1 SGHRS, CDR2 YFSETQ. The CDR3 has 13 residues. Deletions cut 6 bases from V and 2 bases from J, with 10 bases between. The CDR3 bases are TGCGCCAGCAACCCGGGGGACACAGATACGCAGTATTTT. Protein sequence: CASNPGDTDTQYF. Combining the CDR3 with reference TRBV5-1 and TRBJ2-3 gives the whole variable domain KAGVTQTPRYLIKTRGQQVTLSCSPISGHRSVSWYQQTPGQGLQFLFEYFSETQRNKGNFPGRFSGRQFSNSRSEMNVSTLELGDSALYLCASNPGDTDTQYFGPGTRLTVL.

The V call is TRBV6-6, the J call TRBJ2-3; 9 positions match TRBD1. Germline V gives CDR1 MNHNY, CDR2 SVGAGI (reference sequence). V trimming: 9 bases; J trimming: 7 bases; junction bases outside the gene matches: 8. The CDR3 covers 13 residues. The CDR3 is CASRTGEVNTQYF. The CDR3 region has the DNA TGTGCCAGTCGGACAGGGGAGGTGAATACGCAGTATTTT.

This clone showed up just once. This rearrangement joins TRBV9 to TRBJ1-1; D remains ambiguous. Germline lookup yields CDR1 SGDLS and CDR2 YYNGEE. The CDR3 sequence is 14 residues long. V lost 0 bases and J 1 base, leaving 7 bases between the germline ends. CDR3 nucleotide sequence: TGTGCCAGCAGCGTAGCCTACAGGAACACTGAAGCTTTCTTT. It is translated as CASSVAYRNTEAFF.

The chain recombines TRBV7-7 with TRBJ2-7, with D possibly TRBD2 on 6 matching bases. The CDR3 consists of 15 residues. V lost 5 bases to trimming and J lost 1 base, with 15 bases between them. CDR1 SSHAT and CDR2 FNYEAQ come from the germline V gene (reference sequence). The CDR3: CASSLSQEGSYEQYF. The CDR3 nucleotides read TGTGCCAGCAGCCTGTCACAGGAGGGGTCCTACGAGCAGTACTTC. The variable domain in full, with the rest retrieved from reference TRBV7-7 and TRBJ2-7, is GAGVSQSPRYKVTKRGQDVTLRCDPISSHATLYWYQQALGQGPEFLTYFNYEAQPDKSGLPSDRFSAERPEGSISTLTIQRTEQRDSAMYRCASSLSQEGSYEQYFGPGTRLTVT.

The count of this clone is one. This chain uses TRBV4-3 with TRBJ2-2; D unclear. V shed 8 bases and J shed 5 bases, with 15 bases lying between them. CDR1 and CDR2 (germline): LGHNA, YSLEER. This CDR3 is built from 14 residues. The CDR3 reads CASGPSVGTGELFF. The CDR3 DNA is TGCGCCAGCGGGCCCTCTGTTGGGACCGGGGAGCTGTTTTTT.

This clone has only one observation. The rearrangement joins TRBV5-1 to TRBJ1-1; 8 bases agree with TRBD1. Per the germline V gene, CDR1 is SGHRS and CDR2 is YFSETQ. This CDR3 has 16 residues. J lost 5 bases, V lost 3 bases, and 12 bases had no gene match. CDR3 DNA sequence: TGCGCCAGCAGCTCCTCATATGGACAGGGCACTACTGAAGCTTTCTTT. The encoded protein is CASSSSYGQGTTEAFF. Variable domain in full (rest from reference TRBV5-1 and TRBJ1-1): KAGVTQTPRYLIKTRGQQVTLSCSPISGHRSVSWYQQTPGQGLQFLFEYFSETQRNKGNFPGRFSGRQFSNSRSEMNVSTLELGDSALYLCASSSSYGQGTTEAFFGQGTRLTVV.

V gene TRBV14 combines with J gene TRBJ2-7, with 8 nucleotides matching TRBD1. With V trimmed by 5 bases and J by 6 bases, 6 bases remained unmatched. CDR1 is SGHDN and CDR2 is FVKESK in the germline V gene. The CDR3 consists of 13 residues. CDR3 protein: CASSLQGAGEQYF. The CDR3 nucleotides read TGTGCCAGCAGCTTGCAGGGGGCCGGCGAGCAGTACTTC.

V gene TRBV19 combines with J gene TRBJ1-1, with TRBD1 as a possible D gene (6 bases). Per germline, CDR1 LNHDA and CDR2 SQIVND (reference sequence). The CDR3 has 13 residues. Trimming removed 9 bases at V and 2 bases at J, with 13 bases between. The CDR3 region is CASGGRGNTEAFF. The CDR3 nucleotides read TGTGCCAGCGGGGGGCGGGGAAACACTGAAGCTTTCTTT.

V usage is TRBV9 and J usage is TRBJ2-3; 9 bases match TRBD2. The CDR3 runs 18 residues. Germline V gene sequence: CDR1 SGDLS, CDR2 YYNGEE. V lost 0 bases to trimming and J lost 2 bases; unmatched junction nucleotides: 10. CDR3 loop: CASSVDGLAGALTDTQYF. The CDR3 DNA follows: TGTGCCAGCAGCGTAGATGGATTAGCGGGGGCACTCACAGATACGCAGTATTTT.

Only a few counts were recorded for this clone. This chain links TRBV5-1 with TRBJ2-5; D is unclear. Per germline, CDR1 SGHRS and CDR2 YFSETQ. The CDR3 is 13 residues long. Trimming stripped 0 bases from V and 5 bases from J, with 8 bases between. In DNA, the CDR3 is TGCGCCAGCAGCTTGGGACTCGGGGAGACCCAGTACTTC. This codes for CASSLGLGETQYF.

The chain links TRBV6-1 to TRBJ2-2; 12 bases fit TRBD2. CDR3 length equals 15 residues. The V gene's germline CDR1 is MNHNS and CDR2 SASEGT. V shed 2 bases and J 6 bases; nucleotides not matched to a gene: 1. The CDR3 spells CASSELAGGPGELFF. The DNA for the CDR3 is TGTGCCAGCAGTGAACTAGCGGGAGGGCCCGGGGAGCTGTTTTTT.

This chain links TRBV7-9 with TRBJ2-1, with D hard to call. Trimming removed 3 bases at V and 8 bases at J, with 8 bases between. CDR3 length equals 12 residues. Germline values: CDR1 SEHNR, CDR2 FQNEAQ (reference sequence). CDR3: CASSLGPYEQFF. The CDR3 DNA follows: TGTGCCAGCAGCTTGGGCCCCTATGAGCAGTTCTTC.

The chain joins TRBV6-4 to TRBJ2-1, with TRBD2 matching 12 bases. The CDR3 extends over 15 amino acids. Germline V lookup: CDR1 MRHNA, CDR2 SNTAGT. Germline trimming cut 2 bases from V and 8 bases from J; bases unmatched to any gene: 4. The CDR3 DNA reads TGTGCCAGCAGTGACAAGACTAGCGGGAGCTATGAGCAGTTCTTC. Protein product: CASSDKTSGSYEQFF.

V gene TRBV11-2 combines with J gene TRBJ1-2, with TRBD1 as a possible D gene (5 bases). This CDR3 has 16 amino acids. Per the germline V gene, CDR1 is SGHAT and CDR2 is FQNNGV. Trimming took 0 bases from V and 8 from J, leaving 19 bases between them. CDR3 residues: CASSLDQAGMGGGYTF. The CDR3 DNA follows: TGTGCCAGCAGCTTAGATCAAGCAGGGATGGGAGGCGGCTACACCTTC. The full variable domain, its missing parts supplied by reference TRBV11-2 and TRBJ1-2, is EAGVAQSPRYKIIEKRQSVAFWCNPISGHATLYWYQQILGQGPKLLIQFQNNGVVDDSQLPKDRFSAERLKGVDSTLKIQPAKLEDSAVYLCASSLDQAGMGGGYTFGSGTRLTVV.

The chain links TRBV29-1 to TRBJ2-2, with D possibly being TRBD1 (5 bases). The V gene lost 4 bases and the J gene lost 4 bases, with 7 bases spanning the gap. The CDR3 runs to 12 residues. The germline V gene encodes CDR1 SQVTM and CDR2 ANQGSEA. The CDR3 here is CSVVGLTGELFF. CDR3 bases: TGCAGCGTTGTGGGGCTCACCGGGGAGCTGTTTTTT.

CDR3: CASSPGTSGTNEQYF. The CDR3 nucleotides are TGTGCCAGCAGTCCGGGGACTAGCGGGACGAACGAGCAGTACTTC. This chain uses TRBV28 with TRBJ2-7; 13 nucleotides align to TRBD2. Germline values: CDR1 MDHEN, CDR2 SYDVKM. The length of the CDR3 is 15 residues. V lost 5 bases, J lost 5 bases, and 6 bases stayed unmatched. The complete variable domain, with remaining parts taken from reference TRBV28 and TRBJ2-7, reads DVKVTQSSRYLVKRTGEKVFLECVQDMDHENMFWYRQDPGLGLRLIYFSYDVKMKEKGDIPEGYSVSREKKERFSLILESASTNQTSMYLCASSPGTSGTNEQYFGPGTRLTVT.

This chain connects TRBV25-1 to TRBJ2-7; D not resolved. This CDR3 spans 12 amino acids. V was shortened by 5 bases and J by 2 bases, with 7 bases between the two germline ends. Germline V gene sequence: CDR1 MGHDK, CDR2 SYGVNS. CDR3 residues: CASSQAAYEQYF. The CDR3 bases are TGTGCCAGCAGTCAGGCTGCCTACGAGCAGTACTTC.

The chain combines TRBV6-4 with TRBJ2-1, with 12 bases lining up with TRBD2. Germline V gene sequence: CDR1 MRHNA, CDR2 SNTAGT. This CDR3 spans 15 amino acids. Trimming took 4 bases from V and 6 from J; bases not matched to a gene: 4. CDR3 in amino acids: CASSGLAGVGNEQFF. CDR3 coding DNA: TGTGCCAGCAGTGGACTAGCGGGAGTAGGCAATGAGCAGTTCTTC.

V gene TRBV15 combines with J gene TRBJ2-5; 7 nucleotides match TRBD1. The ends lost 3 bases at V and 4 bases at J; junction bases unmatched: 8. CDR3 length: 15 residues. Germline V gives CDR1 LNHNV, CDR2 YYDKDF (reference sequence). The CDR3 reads CATSRRTRQGETQYF. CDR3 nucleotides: TGTGCCACCAGCAGGAGAACCCGACAGGGAGAGACCCAGTACTTC.

The DNA for the CDR3 is TGTGCCAGCAGCCAAGCGTCAGACAATGAGCAGTTCTTC. It yields the protein CASSQASDNEQFF. The V and J genes are TRBV4-2 and TRBJ2-1; D call uncertain. Per germline, CDR1 LGHNA and CDR2 YNFKEQ. The CDR3 consists of 13 residues. V was trimmed by 1 base and J by 5 bases, leaving 6 bases between them.

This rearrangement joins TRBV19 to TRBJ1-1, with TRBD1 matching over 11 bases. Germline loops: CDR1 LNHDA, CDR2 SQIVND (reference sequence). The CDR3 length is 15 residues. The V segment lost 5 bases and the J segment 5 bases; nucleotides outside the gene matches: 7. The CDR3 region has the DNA TGTGCCAGTAGTCCGAGGGACAGGGGGATGACTGAAGCTTTCTTT. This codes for CASSPRDRGMTEAFF. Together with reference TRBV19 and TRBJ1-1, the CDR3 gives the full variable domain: DGGITQSPKYLFRKEGQNVTLSCEQNLNHDAMYWYRQDPGQGLRLIYYSQIVNDFQKGDIAEGYSVSREKKESFPLTVTSAQKNPTAFYLCASSPRDRGMTEAFFGQGTRLTVV.

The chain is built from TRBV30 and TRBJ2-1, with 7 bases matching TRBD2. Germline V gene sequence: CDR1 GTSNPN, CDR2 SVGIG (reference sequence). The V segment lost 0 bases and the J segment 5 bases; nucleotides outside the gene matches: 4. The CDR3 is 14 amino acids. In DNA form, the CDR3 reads TGTGCCTGGAGTGTATTTGCGGGAGACAATGAGCAGTTCTTC. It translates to CAWSVFAGDNEQFF.

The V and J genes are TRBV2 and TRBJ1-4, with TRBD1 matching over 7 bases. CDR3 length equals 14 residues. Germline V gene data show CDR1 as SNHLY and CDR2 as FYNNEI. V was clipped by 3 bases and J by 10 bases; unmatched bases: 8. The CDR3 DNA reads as TGTGCCAGCAGTGATAAGACAGGGTCGGGAAAACTGTTTTTT. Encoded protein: CASSDKTGSGKLFF.

In nucleotides, the CDR3 is TGTGCCAGCAGCTGGGGAGGGGAAGGCACTGAAGCTTTCTTT. Translated, it gives CASSWGGEGTEAFF. The chain combines TRBV7-6 with TRBJ1-1; TRBD1 might be the D (5 bases). V was trimmed by 4 bases and J by 4 bases, leaving 13 bases between them. This CDR3 is built from 14 residues. Looked up from germline, CDR1 is SGHVS and CDR2 is FNYEAQ.